Each of the 14 T cell receptor beta chains below was sequenced from the same sample in a study of T cell responses to AZD1222 COVID-19 vaccine. The data were produced by immunoSEQ multiplex PCR, yet TCRdb's version contains in-frame clones alone and is incomplete. The sample lists about 85,000 clones, approximately 87% occurring once. The sample was peripheral blood, taken on day 0 of AZD1222 vaccination. These receptors all stem from an adult in good health.

The J gene is TRBJ2-7, the V gene TRBV19; 14 bases match TRBD2. J lost 2 bases, V lost 5 bases, and 5 bases had no gene match. This CDR3 is built from 16 residues. Germline V lookup: CDR1 LNHDA, CDR2 SQIVND (reference sequence). For the CDR3, the DNA is TGTGCCAGTAGTCTGGGACTAGCGGGAGCCACCTACGAGCAGTACTTC. As protein: CASSLGLAGATYEQYF. The full variable domain, rest sourced from reference TRBV19 and TRBJ2-7, is DGGITQSPKYLFRKEGQNVTLSCEQNLNHDAMYWYRQDPGQGLRLIYYSQIVNDFQKGDIAEGYSVSREKKESFPLTVTSAQKNPTAFYLCASSLGLAGATYEQYFGPGTRLTVT.

This sequence joins TRBV19 and TRBJ2-5, with a possible D match to TRBD2 (5 bases). V lost 11 bases and J lost 2, with 15 bases in between. Germline-derived CDR1 and CDR2 are LNHDA and SQIVND (reference sequence). The CDR3 is made up of 13 amino acids. The CDR3 sequence is CASATTRQETQYF. CDR3 nucleotides: TGTGCCTCCGCGACTACCCGACAAGAGACCCAGTACTTC.

The chain uses TRBV2 and TRBJ1-1; unclear D gene. Germline-derived CDR1 and CDR2 are SNHLY and FYNNEI. This CDR3 region has 13 residues. V was clipped by 4 bases and J by 4 bases, with 10 bases between them. Written as DNA, the CDR3 is TGTGCCAGCAGTGCCCCCGCAGCCACTGAAGCTTTCTTT. Protein sequence: CASSAPAATEAFF.

The chain joins TRBV19 to TRBJ1-5; unclear D gene. Trimming took 6 bases from V and 7 from J, leaving 16 bases between them. The CDR3 consists of 14 residues. The germline V gene encodes CDR1 LNHDA and CDR2 SQIVND (reference sequence). The CDR3 region is CASSLWEGRQPQHF. The CDR3 DNA sequence: TGTGCCAGTAGCCTATGGGAAGGTCGACAGCCCCAGCATTTT.

The chain recombines TRBV5-1 with TRBJ2-7, with a tentative D call TRBD1 (6 bases). The CDR3 spans 14 residues. V lost 2 bases and J lost 7, with 16 bases in between. The V gene's germline CDR1 is SGHRS and CDR2 YFSETQ. The CDR3 here is CASSFPGTPREQYF. The CDR3 bases are TGCGCCAGCAGCTTCCCGGGGACACCTCGGGAGCAGTACTTC.

This chain uses TRBV19 with TRBJ2-2; TRBD1 matches at 7 bases. Trimming cost V 4 bases and J 6 bases; bases outside gene matches: 8. The CDR3 extends over 15 amino acids. CDR1 and CDR2 (germline): LNHDA, SQIVND (reference sequence). The CDR3 sequence: CASSTRQGNAGELFF. The CDR3 DNA sequence: TGTGCCAGTAGTACCCGACAGGGTAACGCCGGGGAGCTGTTTTTT.

The chain is built from TRBV10-2 and TRBJ1-5; the D is unclear. V was cut by 0 bases and J by 4 bases, with 10 bases left in between. In germline, CDR1 is WSHSY, CDR2 SAAADI. The CDR3 runs 15 residues. CDR3 coding DNA: TGCGCCAGCAGTGAGTCATCGGCAGTTAATCAGCCCCAGCATTTT. It is translated as CASSESSAVNQPQHF.

V is TRBV27 and J is TRBJ1-1; 8 bases match TRBD1. Germline V lookup: CDR1 MNHEY, CDR2 SMNVEV (reference sequence). V dropped 3 bases and J dropped 4; count of bases not matched to a gene: 4. The CDR3 length is 14 residues. In nucleotides, the CDR3 is TGTGCCAGCAGTTTTCCGGACAGGGCCACTGAAGCTTTCTTT. Protein: CASSFPDRATEAFF.

The chain uses TRBV7-8 and TRBJ2-2, with D perhaps TRBD2 (6 bases). This CDR3 contains 16 residues. The germline CDR1 and CDR2 sequences are SGHVS and FQNEAQ. Deletions cut 4 bases from V and 1 base from J, with 13 bases between. CDR3 bases: TGTGCCAGCAGCTCAGGAGGGTGGGGGAACACCGGGGAGCTGTTTTTT. Protein: CASSSGGWGNTGELFF.

The chain uses TRBV6-1 and TRBJ1-5; weak D call: TRBD1 (6 bases). The CDR3 extends over 14 amino acids. Germline V gene lookup returns CDR1 MNHNS and CDR2 SASEGT. Trimming left V 1 base short and J 5 bases short, with 9 bases between. The CDR3 DNA follows: TGTGCCAGCAGTGAAGTAGGGGGGGATCAGCCCCAGCATTTT. This encodes CASSEVGGDQPQHF.

This clone was detected only once. The chain carries TRBV7-3 and TRBJ2-7, with 10 nucleotides matching TRBD2. V lost 1 base, J lost 4 bases, and 7 bases stayed unmatched. The CDR3 contains 16 residues. Per the germline V gene, CDR1 is SGHTA and CDR2 is FQGTGA. CDR3 nucleotides: TGTGCCAGCAGCTTAAGAGCGGGAGGGCCGGGGTACGAGCAGTACTTC. Translating it yields CASSLRAGGPGYEQYF. Based on the CDR3 plus reference TRBV7-3 and TRBJ2-7, the full variable domain is GAGVSQTPSNKVTEKGKYVELRCDPISGHTALYWYRQSLGQGPEFLIYFQGTGAADDSGLPNDRFFAVRPEGSVSTLKIQRTERGDSAVYLCASSLRAGGPGYEQYFGPGTRLTVT.

The CDR3 here is CASSVGGGPPNYGYTF. CDR3 sequence (DNA): TGTGCCAGCAGCGTGGGCGGGGGCCCACCTAACTATGGCTACACCTTC. The V gene is TRBV7-2, the J gene TRBJ1-2; maybe TRBD1 (6 bases). Trimming shortened V by 5 bases and J by 0 bases, and 16 bases separated the two germline ends. The CDR3 length is 16 residues. Germline-derived CDR1 and CDR2 are SGHTA and FQGNSA.

CDR3 in amino acids: CASSPGQGISPLHF. The CDR3 DNA reads as TGCGCCAGCAGCCCGGGACAGGGGATTTCACCCCTCCACTTT. The chain combines TRBV5-1 with TRBJ1-6, with 10 nucleotides matching TRBD1. Trimming cost V 4 bases and J 9 bases; bases outside gene matches: 4. This CDR3 comprises 14 residues. The germline gives CDR1 SGHRS, CDR2 YFSETQ.

V and J are TRBV10-3 and TRBJ2-7, with a possible D match to TRBD1 (6 bases). V lost 10 bases, J lost 4 bases, and 11 bases lay in between. Germline V gene data show CDR1 as ENHRY and CDR2 as SYGVKD. The CDR3 covers 11 residues. CDR3 bases: TGTGCCAGCGGACAGCTATACGAGCAGTACTTC. It specifies CASGQLYEQYF.